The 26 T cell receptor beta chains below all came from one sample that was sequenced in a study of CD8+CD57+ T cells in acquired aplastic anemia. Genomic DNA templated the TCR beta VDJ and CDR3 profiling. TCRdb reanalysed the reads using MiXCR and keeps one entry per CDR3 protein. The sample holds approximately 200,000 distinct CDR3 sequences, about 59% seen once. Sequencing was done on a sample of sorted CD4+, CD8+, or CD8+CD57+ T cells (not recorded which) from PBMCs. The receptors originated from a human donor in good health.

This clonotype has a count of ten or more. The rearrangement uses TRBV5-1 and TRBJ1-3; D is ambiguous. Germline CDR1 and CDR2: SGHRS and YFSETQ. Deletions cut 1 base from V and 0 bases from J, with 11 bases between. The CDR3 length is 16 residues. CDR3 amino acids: CASSLSGSPSGNTIYF. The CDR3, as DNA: TGCGCCAGCAGCTTGAGTGGCTCCCCCTCTGGAAACACCATATATTTT.

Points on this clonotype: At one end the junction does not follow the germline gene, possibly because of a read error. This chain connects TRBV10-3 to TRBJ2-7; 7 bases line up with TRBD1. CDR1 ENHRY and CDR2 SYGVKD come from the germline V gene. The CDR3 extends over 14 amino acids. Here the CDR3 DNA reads TGTGCCAGCAGTTTTACAGGGGCTCCCTACGAGCAGTACTTC. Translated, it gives CASSFTGAPYEQYF.

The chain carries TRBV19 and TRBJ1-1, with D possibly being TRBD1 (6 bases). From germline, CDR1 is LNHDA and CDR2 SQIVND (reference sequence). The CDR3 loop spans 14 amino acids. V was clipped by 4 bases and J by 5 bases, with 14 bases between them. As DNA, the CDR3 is TGTGCCAGTAGTAAGCCAGGGGATAGGACTGAAGCTTTCTTT. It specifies CASSKPGDRTEAFF. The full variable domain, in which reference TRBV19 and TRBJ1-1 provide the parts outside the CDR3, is DGGITQSPKYLFRKEGQNVTLSCEQNLNHDAMYWYRQDPGQGLRLIYYSQIVNDFQKGDIAEGYSVSREKKESFPLTVTSAQKNPTAFYLCASSKPGDRTEAFFGQGTRLTVV.

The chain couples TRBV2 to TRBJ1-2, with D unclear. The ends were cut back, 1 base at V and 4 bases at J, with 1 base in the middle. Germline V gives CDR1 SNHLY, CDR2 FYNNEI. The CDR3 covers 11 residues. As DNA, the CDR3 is TGTGCCAGCAGTGAAGGCTATGGCTACACCTTC. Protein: CASSEGYGYTF.

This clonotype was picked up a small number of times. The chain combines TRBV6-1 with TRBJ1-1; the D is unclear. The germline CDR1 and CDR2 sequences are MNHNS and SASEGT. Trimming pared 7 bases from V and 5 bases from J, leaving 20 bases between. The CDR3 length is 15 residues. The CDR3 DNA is TGTGCCAGCACCGGCGGGTCAACGAGGTGGACTGAAGCTTTCTTT. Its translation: CASTGGSTRWTEAFF.

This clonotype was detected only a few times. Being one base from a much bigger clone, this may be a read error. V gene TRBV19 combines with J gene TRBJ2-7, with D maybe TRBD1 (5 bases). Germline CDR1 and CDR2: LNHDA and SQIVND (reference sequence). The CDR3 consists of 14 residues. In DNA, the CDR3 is TGTGCCAGTAGTATAGAAGGGGCGGCCTACGAGCGGTACTTC. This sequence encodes CASSIEGAAYERYF.

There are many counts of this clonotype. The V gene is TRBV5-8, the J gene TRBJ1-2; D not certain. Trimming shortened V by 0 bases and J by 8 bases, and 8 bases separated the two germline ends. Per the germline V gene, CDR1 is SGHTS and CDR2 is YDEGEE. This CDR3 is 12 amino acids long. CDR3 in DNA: TGTGCCAGCAGCTTGGAGCGAGGGGGCTACACCTTC. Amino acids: CASSLERGGYTF.

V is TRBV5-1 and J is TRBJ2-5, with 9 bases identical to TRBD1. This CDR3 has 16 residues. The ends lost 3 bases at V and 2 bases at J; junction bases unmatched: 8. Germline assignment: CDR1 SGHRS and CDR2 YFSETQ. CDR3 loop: CASSSDDRGSQETQYF. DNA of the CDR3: TGCGCCAGCAGCTCCGACGACAGGGGGTCACAAGAGACCCAGTACTTC.

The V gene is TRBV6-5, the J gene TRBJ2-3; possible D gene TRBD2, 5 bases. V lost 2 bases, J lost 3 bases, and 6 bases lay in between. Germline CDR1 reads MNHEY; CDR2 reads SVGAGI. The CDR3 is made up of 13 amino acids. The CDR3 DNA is TGTGCCAGCAGTTACACTAGGACAGATACGCAGTATTTT. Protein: CASSYTRTDTQYF.

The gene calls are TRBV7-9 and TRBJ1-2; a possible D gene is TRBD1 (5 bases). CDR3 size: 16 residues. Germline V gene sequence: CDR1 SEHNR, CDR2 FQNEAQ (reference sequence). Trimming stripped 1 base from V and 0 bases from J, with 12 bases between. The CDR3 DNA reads TGTGCCAGCAGCTTAGGGGGCGCAAGGGCTAACTATGGCTACACCTTC. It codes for CASSLGGARANYGYTF. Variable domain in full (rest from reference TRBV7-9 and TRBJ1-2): DTGVSQNPRHKITKRGQNVTFRCDPISEHNRLYWYRQTLGQGPEFLTYFQNEAQLEKSRLLSDRFSAERPKGSFSTLEIQRTEQGDSAMYLCASSLGGARANYGYTFGSGTRLTVV.

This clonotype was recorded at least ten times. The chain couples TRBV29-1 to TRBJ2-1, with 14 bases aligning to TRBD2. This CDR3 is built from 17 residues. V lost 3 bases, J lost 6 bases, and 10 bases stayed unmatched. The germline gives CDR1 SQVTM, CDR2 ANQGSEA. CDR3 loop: CSVEGLAGVGYGNEQFF. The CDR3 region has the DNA TGCAGCGTTGAGGGACTAGCGGGAGTTGGGTACGGCAATGAGCAGTTCTTC.

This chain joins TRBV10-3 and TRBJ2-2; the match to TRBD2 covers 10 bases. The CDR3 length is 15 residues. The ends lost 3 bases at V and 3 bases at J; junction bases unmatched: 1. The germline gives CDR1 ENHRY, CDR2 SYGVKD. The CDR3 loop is CAISDLAGDTGELFF. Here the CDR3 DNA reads TGTGCCATCAGTGATCTAGCGGGAGACACCGGGGAGCTGTTTTTT.

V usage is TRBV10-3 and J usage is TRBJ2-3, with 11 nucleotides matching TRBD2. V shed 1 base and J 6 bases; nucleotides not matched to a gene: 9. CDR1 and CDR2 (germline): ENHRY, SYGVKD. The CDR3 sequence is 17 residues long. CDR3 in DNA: TGTGCCATCAGTGAGTGGGGTCTAGCGGGGGGAGAGGATACGCAGTATTTT. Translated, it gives CAISEWGLAGGEDTQYF.

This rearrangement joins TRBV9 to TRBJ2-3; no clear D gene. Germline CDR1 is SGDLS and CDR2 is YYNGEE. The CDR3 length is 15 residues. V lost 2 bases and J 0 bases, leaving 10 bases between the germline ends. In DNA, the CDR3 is TGTGCCAGCAGCGTGAGTTTTGGAAGCACAGATACGCAGTATTTT. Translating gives CASSVSFGSTDTQYF.

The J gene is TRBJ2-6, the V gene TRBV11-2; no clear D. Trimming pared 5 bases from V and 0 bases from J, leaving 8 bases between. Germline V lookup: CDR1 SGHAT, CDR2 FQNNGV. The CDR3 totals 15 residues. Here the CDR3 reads CASSPADSGANVLTF. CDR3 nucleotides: TGTGCCAGCAGCCCAGCCGACTCTGGGGCCAACGTCCTGACTTTC. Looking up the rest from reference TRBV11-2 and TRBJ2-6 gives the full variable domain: EAGVAQSPRYKIIEKRQSVAFWCNPISGHATLYWYQQILGQGPKLLIQFQNNGVVDDSQLPKDRFSAERLKGVDSTLKIQPAKLEDSAVYLCASSPADSGANVLTFGAGSRLTVL.

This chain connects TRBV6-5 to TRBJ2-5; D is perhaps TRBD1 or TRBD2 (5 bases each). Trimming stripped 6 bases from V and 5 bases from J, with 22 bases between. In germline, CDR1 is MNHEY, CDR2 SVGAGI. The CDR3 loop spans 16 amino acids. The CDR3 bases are TGTGCCAGCAGACCTCCGACAGTGAAGGGCGGGGAGACCCAGTACTTC. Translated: CASRPPTVKGGETQYF.

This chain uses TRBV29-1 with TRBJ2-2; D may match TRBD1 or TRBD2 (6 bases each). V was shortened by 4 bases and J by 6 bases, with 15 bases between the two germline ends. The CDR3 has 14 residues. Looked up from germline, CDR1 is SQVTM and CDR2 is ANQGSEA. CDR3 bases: TGCAGCGTTGCCCGGGGGCTATTCCCCGGGGAGCTGTTTTTT. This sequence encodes CSVARGLFPGELFF.

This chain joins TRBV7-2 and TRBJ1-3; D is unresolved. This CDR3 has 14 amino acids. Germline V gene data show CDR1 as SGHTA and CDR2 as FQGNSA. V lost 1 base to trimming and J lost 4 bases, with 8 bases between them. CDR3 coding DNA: TGTGCCAGCAGCTTAGACCCTCTGGGAAACACCATATATTTT. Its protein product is CASSLDPLGNTIYF.

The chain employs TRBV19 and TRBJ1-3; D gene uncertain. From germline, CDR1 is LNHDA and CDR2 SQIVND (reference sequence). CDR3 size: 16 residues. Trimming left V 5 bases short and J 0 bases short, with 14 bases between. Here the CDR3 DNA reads TGTGCCAGTAGTGTCGCTAACCGGGGCTCTGGAAACACCATATATTTT. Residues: CASSVANRGSGNTIYF. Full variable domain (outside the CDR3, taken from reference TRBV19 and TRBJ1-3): DGGITQSPKYLFRKEGQNVTLSCEQNLNHDAMYWYRQDPGQGLRLIYYSQIVNDFQKGDIAEGYSVSREKKESFPLTVTSAQKNPTAFYLCASSVANRGSGNTIYFGEGSWLTVV.

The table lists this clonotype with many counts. CDR3 in amino acids: CASRDAHSNQPQHF. The CDR3, as DNA: TGTGCCAGCAGGGACGCCCATAGCAATCAGCCCCAGCATTTT. The chain joins TRBV6-5 to TRBJ1-5; D not resolved. This CDR3 comprises 14 residues. CDR1 MNHEY and CDR2 SVGAGI come from the germline V gene. The V gene lost 6 bases and the J gene lost 0 bases, with 9 bases spanning the gap.

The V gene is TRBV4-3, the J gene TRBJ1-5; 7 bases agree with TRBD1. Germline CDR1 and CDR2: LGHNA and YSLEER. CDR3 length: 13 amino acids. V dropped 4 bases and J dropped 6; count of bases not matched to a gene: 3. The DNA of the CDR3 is TGCGCCAGCAGCCCAGGGGGACGTCAGCCCCAGCATTTT. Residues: CASSPGGRQPQHF.

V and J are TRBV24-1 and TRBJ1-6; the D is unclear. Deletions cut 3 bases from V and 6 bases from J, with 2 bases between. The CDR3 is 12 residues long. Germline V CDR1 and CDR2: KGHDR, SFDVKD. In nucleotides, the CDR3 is TGTGCCACCAGTGATGGTAATTCACCCCTCCACTTT. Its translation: CATSDGNSPLHF.

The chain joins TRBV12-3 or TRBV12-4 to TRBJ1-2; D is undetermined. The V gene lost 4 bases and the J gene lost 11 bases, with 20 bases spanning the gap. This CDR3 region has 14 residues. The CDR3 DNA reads TGTGCCAGCAGTTCCTCCCGAGACACCAGAGGGTACACCTTC. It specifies CASSSSRDTRGYTF.

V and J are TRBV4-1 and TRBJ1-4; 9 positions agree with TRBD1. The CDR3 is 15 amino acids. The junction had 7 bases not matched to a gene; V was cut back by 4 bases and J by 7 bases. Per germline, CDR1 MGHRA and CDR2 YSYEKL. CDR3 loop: CASSPAGQGGEKLFF. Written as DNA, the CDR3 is TGCGCCAGCAGCCCTGCGGGACAGGGTGGTGAAAAACTGTTTTTT.

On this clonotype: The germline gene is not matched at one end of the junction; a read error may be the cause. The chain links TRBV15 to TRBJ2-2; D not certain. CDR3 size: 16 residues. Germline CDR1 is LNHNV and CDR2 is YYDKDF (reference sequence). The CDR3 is CAASRGRPSNTGELFF. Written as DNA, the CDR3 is TGTGCCGCCAGCAGAGGTAGACCTTCGAACACCGGGGAGCTGTTTTTT.

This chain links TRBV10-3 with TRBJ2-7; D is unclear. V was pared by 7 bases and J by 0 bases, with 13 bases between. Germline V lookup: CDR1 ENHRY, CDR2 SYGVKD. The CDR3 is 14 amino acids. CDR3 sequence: CAITDGANSYEQYF. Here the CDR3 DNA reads TGTGCCATCACTGACGGAGCGAACTCCTACGAGCAGTACTTC.